This paragraph covers one T cell receptor beta chain sequence. The record originates from a study of shared clonotypes between healthy human individuals. On the study more broadly: Donor ages ranged 18 to 49 years: two women, a few men. CD8 memory received one plate per donor, CD8 naive two, CD4 memory three and CD4 naive three.

Naive CD8 cells were CD45RO-negative, positively selected for CCR7, excluding terminally differentiated effector memory CD45RA+ cells. This table comes from immunoSEQ multiplex PCR, and its TCRdb copy is limited to in-frame clones, with some not included. The sample records millions of clones, 85% to 95% being singletons. The CDR3 length is 12 residues. V shed 4 bases and J shed 0 bases, with 1 base lying between them. Germline lookup yields CDR1 SGHAT and CDR2 FQNNGV. The TCR was taken from a man between 18 and 35 years old in good health. Some clones in this sample may be carry-over from other donors' samples. V and J are TRBV11-2 and TRBJ1-5; D gene ambiguous. Material for sequencing was naive CD8+ T cells from PBMCs. For the CDR3, the DNA is TGTGCCAGCAGCTATAGCAATCAGCCCCAGCATTTT. This encodes CASSYSNQPQHF.